The rows below give T cell receptor beta chains drawn from one sample of a study of cytomegalovirus exposure and HLA in healthy donors. The protocol was immunoSEQ multiplex PCR, while the TCRdb copy is restricted to in-frame clones and leaves out a portion. Of 55,000 to 70,000 clones in the sample, roughly 94% were seen once. Sequenced: PBMCs. The receptors were gathered from a man aged 18-30 years in good health and CMV-seronegative. CDR3s include the opening cysteine and the closing phenylalanine or tryptophan. Each record gives: clone size, D gene, J gene, V gene, CDR3 protein, CDR3 DNA. D genes are given only for firm matches. Some rows have no size entry. The others give once, few or many, or a class for an expanded clone.

NA,TRBD1,TRBJ2-2,TRBV19,CASCTMTGEKDTGELFF,TGTGCCAGTTGCACAATGACAGGGGAAAAGGACACCGGGGAGCTGTTTTTT
NA,NA,TRBJ2-2,TRBV28,CASSSFLGDSGELFF,TGTGCCAGCAGTTCTTTTCTTGGGGACTCCGGGGAGCTGTTTTTT
NA,NA,TRBJ2-1,TRBV28,CASSSRLNNEQFF,TGTGCCAGCAGTTCCCGACTGAACAATGAGCAGTTCTTC
NA,NA,TRBJ2-5,TRBV19,CASSLGGAETQYF,TGTGCCAGTAGCCTAGGTGGGGCAGAGACCCAGTACTTC
NA,NA,TRBJ1-5,TRBV7-9,CASSPAGFSNQPQHF,TGTGCCAGCAGTCCCGCAGGGTTTAGCAATCAGCCCCAGCATTTT
NA,NA,TRBJ1-2,TRBV12-5,CASGFQGGYTF,TGTGCTAGTGGTTTTCAGGGGGGCTACACCTTC
NA,NA,TRBJ1-2,TRBV25-1,CASSSTGDYGYTF,TGTGCCAGCAGTAGTACCGGGGACTATGGCTACACCTTC
NA,TRBD1,TRBJ2-7,TRBV13,CASSSHPGQGIHEQYF,TGTGCCAGCAGCTCACATCCGGGACAGGGAATTCACGAGCAGTACTTC
NA,NA,TRBJ1-1,TRBV4-3,CASSQDYGPGETEAFF,TGCGCCAGCAGCCAAGATTATGGCCCAGGCGAGACTGAAGCTTTCTTT
NA,TRBD2,TRBJ2-1,TRBV2,CASSRKLALDYNEQFF,TGTGCCAGCAGTCGAAAACTAGCGCTAGACTACAATGAGCAGTTCTTC
NA,TRBD2,TRBJ2-1,TRBV10-2,CASREGTSYNEQFF,TGCGCCAGCCGGGAGGGAACTAGCTACAATGAGCAGTTCTTC
NA,TRBD2,TRBJ2-3,TRBV4-1,CASSQQQIRDYHTDTQYF,TGCGCCAGCAGCCAACAGCAAATCCGGGACTACCACACAGATACGCAGTATTTT
NA,NA,TRBJ1-2,TRBV5-6,CASSMNQVGYTF,TGTGCCAGCAGCATGAATCAGGTTGGCTACACCTTC
NA,TRBD2,TRBJ2-5,TRBV6-6,CASKEAGGETQYF,TGTGCCAGCAAAGAGGCGGGGGGAGAGACCCAGTACTTC
NA,TRBD1,TRBJ2-7,TRBV6-6,CASSYSVGQAAYEQYF,TGTGCCAGCAGTTACTCCGTGGGACAGGCGGCCTACGAGCAGTACTTC
NA,NA,TRBJ2-1,TRBV2,CASSGGGVAVYNEQFF,TGTGCCAGCAGTGGCGGAGGGGTAGCGGTTTACAATGAGCAGTTCTTC
NA,NA,TRBJ2-2,TRBV5-6,CASSPTSGTGELFF,TGTGCCAGCAGCCCAACCTCGGGGACCGGGGAGCTGTTTTTT
NA,NA,TRBJ2-7,TRBV21-1,CASSATGDHEQYF,TGTGCCAGCAGCGCCACAGGGGACCACGAGCAGTACTTC
NA,TRBD1,TRBJ1-5,TRBV29-1,CSVAGTGGNQPQHF,TGCAGCGTTGCCGGGACAGGGGGGAATCAGCCCCAGCATTTT
NA,NA,TRBJ2-7,TRBV11-2,CASSLVHGGSSYEQYF,TGTGCCAGCAGCTTAGTTCACGGGGGTAGCTCCTACGAGCAGTACTTC
NA,TRBD1,TRBJ1-2,TRBV25-1,CASSDLTGGGYTF,TGTGCCAGCAGTGATTTGACAGGGGGTGGCTACACCTTC
NA,NA,TRBJ2-7,TRBV27,CASRNAGDAYEQYF,TGTGCCAGCAGGAACGCAGGGGACGCCTACGAGCAGTACTTC
NA,NA,TRBJ1-4,TRBV6-5,CASSYSSGHDNEKLFF,TGTGCCAGCAGTTACTCGTCGGGACACGATAATGAAAAACTGTTTTTT
NA,NA,TRBJ1-2,TRBV28,CASSLQGLYGYTF,TGTGCCAGCAGTTTACAGGGTCTCTATGGCTACACCTTC
NA,NA,TRBJ2-1,TRBV27,CASSTFPLGGNNEQFF,TGTGCCAGCAGTACCTTTCCTCTCGGCGGGAACAATGAGCAGTTCTTC
NA,NA,TRBJ2-3,TRBV6-1,CASTMREAGKDTQYF,TGTGCCAGCACTATGCGGGAAGCAGGGAAAGATACGCAGTATTTT
few,TRBD1,TRBJ1-5,TRBV6-5,CATRTGFDQPQHF,TGTGCCACCCGGACAGGGTTCGATCAGCCCCAGCATTTT
NA,NA,TRBJ2-7,TRBV4-3,CASSQDLPGYEQYF,TGCGCCAGCAGCCAGGATCTCCCAGGCTACGAGCAGTACTTC
once,TRBD1,TRBJ1-1,TRBV29-1,CSVPWTGGRNTEAFF,TGCAGCGTACCCTGGACAGGGGGTCGGAACACTGAAGCTTTCTTT
NA,NA,TRBJ2-6,TRBV6-4,CASSDSWGNSGANVLTF,TGTGCCAGCAGTGACTCCTGGGGCAACTCTGGGGCCAACGTCCTGACTTTC
NA,TRBD1,TRBJ1-2,TRBV10-3,CAISEMTGTGGYTF,TGTGCCATCAGTGAGATGACAGGGACGGGAGGCTACACCTTC
NA,NA,TRBJ2-3,TRBV4-2,CASSQASSSDTQYF,TGTGCCAGCAGCCAAGCATCTAGTTCAGATACGCAGTATTTT
once,NA,TRBJ2-2,TRBV28,CASSSLSTGELFF,TGTGCCAGCAGTTCTCTATCCACCGGGGAGCTGTTTTTT
NA,NA,TRBJ2-7,TRBV30,CAWSKGTIPYEQYF,TGTGCCTGGAGTAAGGGGACAATACCCTACGAGCAGTACTTC
NA,TRBD1,TRBJ1-5,TRBV6-1,CASSPQGGNQPQHF,TGTGCCAGCAGTCCTCAGGGGGGCAATCAGCCCCAGCATTTT
NA,NA,TRBJ1-1,TRBV7-9,CASSSGIETEAFF,TGTGCCAGCAGCTCGGGGATCGAGACTGAAGCTTTCTTT
NA,TRBD1,TRBJ2-3,TRBV11-3,CASSPGTGGYSTDTQYF,TGTGCCAGCAGCCCGGGGACAGGCGGCTACAGCACAGATACGCAGTATTTT
NA,TRBD1,TRBJ1-3,TRBV7-8,CASSFLLTGQGNTIYF,TGTGCCAGCAGCTTCCTACTGACAGGGCAAGGAAACACCATATATTTT
NA,NA,TRBJ2-3,TRBV9,CASSPQSTDTQYF,TGTGCCAGCAGCCCCCAAAGCACAGATACGCAGTATTTT
NA,TRBD1,TRBJ1-4,TRBV6-5,CASSSTGATNEKLFF,TGTGCCAGCAGTAGCACAGGGGCAACTAATGAAAAACTGTTTTTT
NA,TRBD1,TRBJ1-5,TRBV28,CASRLPGTGSGSQPQHF,TGTGCCAGCCGACTTCCCGGGACAGGGAGTGGGAGTCAGCCCCAGCATTTT
NA,NA,TRBJ1-4,TRBV28,CASSSRQAGLFF,TGTGCCAGCAGTTCACGACAGGCGGGCCTGTTTTTT
NA,TRBD2,TRBJ2-3,TRBV5-1,CASSLVVAGATDTQYF,TGCGCCAGCAGCTTGGTGGTAGCGGGGGCCACAGATACGCAGTATTTT
NA,NA,TRBJ2-3,TRBV6-1,CASSEIASMMADTQYF,TGTGCCAGCAGTGAAATCGCTAGCATGATGGCAGATACGCAGTATTTT
NA,NA,TRBJ2-3,TRBV5-4,CASSFGGIPDTQYF,TGTGCCAGCAGCTTTGGGGGGATACCAGATACGCAGTATTTT
NA,TRBD2,TRBJ2-1,TRBV2,CASSLGLASGEQFF,TGTGCCAGCAGCCTCGGACTAGCGTCTGGTGAGCAGTTCTTC
few,NA,TRBJ2-3,TRBV30,CAWTTSGTFGADTQYF,TGTGCCTGGACAACCTCGGGGACATTTGGCGCAGATACGCAGTATTTT
NA,NA,TRBJ2-7,TRBV19,CASSMGREGSEQYF,TGTGCCAGTAGTATGGGCAGGGAAGGTTCCGAGCAGTACTTC
NA,TRBD1,TRBJ1-1,TRBV9,CASSVGQGLAEAFF,TGTGCCAGCAGCGTGGGACAGGGTCTCGCTGAAGCTTTCTTT
NA,TRBD2,TRBJ2-1,TRBV19,CASSRASGRYPSSYNEQFF,TGTGCCAGTAGTAGGGCTAGCGGGAGGTATCCCAGCTCCTACAATGAGCAGTTCTTC
NA,TRBD2,TRBJ2-7,TRBV6-5,CASSSSPSGSHNEQYF,TGTGCCAGCAGTTCTTCCCCTAGCGGGAGTCACAACGAGCAGTACTTC
NA,TRBD1,TRBJ2-7,TRBV19,CASRQTGTGVYEQYF,TGTGCCAGTAGACAGACCGGGACAGGGGTCTACGAGCAGTACTTC
NA,TRBD1,TRBJ1-1,TRBV6-1,CASTERTGVESEAFF,TGTGCCAGCACCGAAAGGACAGGGGTTGAATCTGAAGCTTTCTTT
once,NA,TRBJ2-7,TRBV7-9,CASSLVSRGGGQEQYF,TGTGCCAGCAGCTTAGTTTCCAGAGGGGGGGGACAAGAGCAGTACTTC
NA,NA,TRBJ1-2,TRBV11-2,CASSLVQGLLSGYTF,TGTGCCAGCAGCTTGGTACAGGGTTTACTGAGTGGCTACACCTTC